This TCR beta chain was profiled in a study of cytomegalovirus exposure and HLA in healthy donors. Primers included in the PCR were 60 Vbeta and 13 Jbeta primers. Sequenced by immunoSEQ multiplex PCR; TCRdb stores in-frame clones only, minus some. The sample lists 150,000 to 200,000 clones; approximately 77% were seen once. CDR1 and CDR2 from the germline V gene are SQVTM and ANQGSEA. The V gene end was trimmed by 6 bases and the J gene end by 1 base; junction bases not matched to a gene: 9. The CDR3 runs 15 residues. The chain has TRBV29-1 and TRBJ2-3, with TRBD2 identical over 8 bases. The TCR comes from a man in his fifties or sixties in good health and CMV-seropositive. The sequenced material came from PBMCs. The CDR3 sequence: CSVDSKGLGTDTQYF. CDR3 coding DNA: TGCAGCGTGGACTCAAAGGGACTAGGCACAGATACGCAGTATTTT.